A single sample is the source of the 22 T cell receptor beta chains below, sequenced in a study of PD-L1 blockade in urothelial cancer. The data were produced by immunoSEQ multiplex PCR, yet TCRdb's version contains in-frame clones alone and is incomplete. The sample yields about 26,000 clones, 70% to 90% seen once. This material consisted of PBMCs, taken around atezolizumab (anti-PD-L1) treatment. The origin of the receptors is a man aged 55 to 70 with urothelial cancer.

The rearrangement links TRBV7-8 to TRBJ1-5, with 9 bases aligning to TRBD1. Germline loops: CDR1 SGHVS, CDR2 FQNEAQ. V shed 4 bases, J shed 2 bases, and the junction held 9 bases outside the gene matches. The length of the CDR3 is 17 residues. CDR3 coding DNA: TGTGCCAGCAGCTCGGACAGGGGTTTGGGTGGCAATCAGCCCCAGCATTTT. This sequence encodes CASSSDRGLGGNQPQHF.

This clone was recorded only once. The genes are TRBV29-1 and TRBJ1-1, with D perhaps TRBD1 (6 bases). Trimming removed 3 bases from V and 10 bases from J, with 18 bases in between. Germline V gives CDR1 SQVTM, CDR2 ANQGSEA. The CDR3 is made up of 13 amino acids. CDR3 amino acids: CSVERTANPLAFF. CDR3 coding DNA: TGCAGCGTTGAGCGGACAGCCAATCCCTTAGCTTTCTTT.

The chain joins TRBV5-1 to TRBJ1-4, with 9 bases that match TRBD1. CDR3 size: 15 residues. After removal of 5 bases from V and 7 bases from J, the junction contained 9 bases not matched to a gene. CDR1 and CDR2 from the germline V gene are SGHRS and YFSETQ. CDR3 nucleotides: TGCGCCAGCAGATTCACGGGACAGGGAAGTGAAAAACTGTTTTTT. This translates into CASRFTGQGSEKLFF.

The chain joins TRBV6-5 to TRBJ2-1, with 14 positions matching TRBD2. The V gene's germline CDR1 is MNHEY and CDR2 SVGAGI. The junction had 6 bases not matched to a gene; V was cut back by 6 bases and J by 8 bases. CDR3 length: 15 amino acids. Here the CDR3 reads CASSLGTSGGDEQFF. In DNA form, the CDR3 reads TGTGCCAGCAGCTTGGGGACTAGCGGGGGCGATGAGCAGTTCTTC.

The chain couples TRBV7-2 to TRBJ2-2; D unclear. Germline V gene sequence: CDR1 SGHTA, CDR2 FQGNSA. This CDR3 region has 14 residues. Trimming removed 7 bases from V and 0 bases from J, with 9 bases in between. DNA for the CDR3: TGTGCCAGCACCCCCGTTCCGAACACCGGGGAGCTGTTTTTT. Its protein is CASTPVPNTGELFF.

This chain connects TRBV5-1 to TRBJ1-1; D call uncertain. V lost 4 bases, J lost 7 bases, and 14 bases lay in between. Germline V gene sequence: CDR1 SGHRS, CDR2 YFSETQ. The CDR3 totals 13 residues. The CDR3: CASSNREADEAFF. The CDR3 DNA is TGCGCCAGCAGCAACCGGGAGGCCGATGAAGCTTTCTTT. Filled out from reference TRBV5-1 and TRBJ1-1, the complete variable domain reads KAGVTQTPRYLIKTRGQQVTLSCSPISGHRSVSWYQQTPGQGLQFLFEYFSETQRNKGNFPGRFSGRQFSNSRSEMNVSTLELGDSALYLCASSNREADEAFFGQGTRLTVV.

The V and J genes are TRBV5-1 and TRBJ1-1, with D possibly being TRBD1 (5 bases). Germline CDR1 is SGHRS and CDR2 is YFSETQ. The CDR3 covers 13 residues. Trimming stripped 2 bases from V and 4 bases from J, with 9 bases between. The CDR3 DNA is TGCGCCAGCAGCTTTGAAAGGGGCACTGAAGCTTTCTTT. Translated: CASSFERGTEAFF.

Here the CDR3 reads CASSFEPGLNYGYTF. The DNA of the CDR3 is TGTGCCAGCAGTTTCGAGCCAGGGTTAAACTATGGCTACACCTTC. The V gene is TRBV6-5, the J gene TRBJ1-2, with D perhaps TRBD1 (5 bases). Germline CDR1 reads MNHEY; CDR2 reads SVGAGI. This CDR3 is 15 amino acids long. Deletions cut 4 bases from V and 2 bases from J, with 14 bases between.

DNA for the CDR3: TGTGCCAGCAGCCAAGACACACAGGGCGTGGGAACTGAAGCTTTCTTT. Amino acids: CASSQDTQGVGTEAFF. The chain links TRBV5-6 to TRBJ1-1; tentatively, D is TRBD1 (6 bases). Per the germline V gene, CDR1 is SGHDT and CDR2 is YYEEEE. The CDR3 sequence is 16 residues long. The V gene lost 4 bases and the J gene lost 5 bases, with 21 bases spanning the gap.

V and J are TRBV5-1 and TRBJ1-3, with D hard to call. The germline V gene has CDR1 SGHRS and CDR2 YFSETQ. Trimming removed 2 bases at V and 3 bases at J, with 12 bases between. This CDR3 contains 15 residues. Here the CDR3 DNA reads TGCGCCAGCAGCTTTGGATTGGGCCTTGGAAACACCATATATTTT. Its translation is CASSFGLGLGNTIYF. The full variable domain, completed using reference TRBV5-1 and TRBJ1-3, is KAGVTQTPRYLIKTRGQQVTLSCSPISGHRSVSWYQQTPGQGLQFLFEYFSETQRNKGNFPGRFSGRQFSNSRSEMNVSTLELGDSALYLCASSFGLGLGNTIYFGEGSWLTVV.

The sample holds a few counts of this clone. The V call is TRBV5-1, the J call TRBJ2-1; TRBD2 aligns across 10 bases. V trimming: 4 bases; J trimming: 5 bases; junction bases outside the gene matches: 12. The CDR3 has 17 residues. The germline V gene encodes CDR1 SGHRS and CDR2 YFSETQ. The CDR3 sequence is CASSLGLADRTNNEQFF. CDR3 nucleotide sequence: TGCGCCAGCAGCCTTGGACTAGCGGACCGTACGAACAATGAGCAGTTCTTC. Combining the CDR3 with reference TRBV5-1 and TRBJ2-1 gives the whole variable domain KAGVTQTPRYLIKTRGQQVTLSCSPISGHRSVSWYQQTPGQGLQFLFEYFSETQRNKGNFPGRFSGRQFSNSRSEMNVSTLELGDSALYLCASSLGLADRTNNEQFFGPGTRLTVL.

The genes are TRBV28 and TRBJ1-4; D gene ambiguous. The CDR3 runs 15 residues. Trimming stripped 2 bases from V and 7 bases from J, with 14 bases between. Germline V gives CDR1 MDHEN, CDR2 SYDVKM. The chain's CDR3 is CASSLPGPSGEKLFF. The CDR3 bases are TGTGCCAGCAGTTTACCAGGCCCTTCAGGTGAAAAACTGTTTTTT. Looking up the rest from reference TRBV28 and TRBJ1-4 gives the full variable domain: DVKVTQSSRYLVKRTGEKVFLECVQDMDHENMFWYRQDPGLGLRLIYFSYDVKMKEKGDIPEGYSVSREKKERFSLILESASTNQTSMYLCASSLPGPSGEKLFFGSGTQLSVL.

V gene TRBV9 combines with J gene TRBJ2-7; 8 nucleotides agree with TRBD1. The CDR3 runs 16 residues. Germline CDR1 reads SGDLS; CDR2 reads YYNGEE. V dropped 3 bases and J dropped 0; count of bases not matched to a gene: 8. The CDR3 is CASSARGTGSSYEQYF. Written as DNA, the CDR3 is TGTGCCAGCAGCGCCCGGGGGACAGGTAGCTCCTACGAGCAGTACTTC.

The rearrangement uses TRBV9 and TRBJ1-4, with 7 bases fitting TRBD1. This CDR3 is 14 amino acids long. V gave up 4 bases and J gave up 5 bases; unmatched junction bases: 5. Germline CDR1 is SGDLS and CDR2 is YYNGEE. CDR3 coding DNA: TGTGCCAGCAGCCCGGGACAGCAGAATGAAAAACTGTTTTTT. Translated, it gives CASSPGQQNEKLFF.

This clone appeared once. This chain connects TRBV2 to TRBJ2-1; 11 bases line up with TRBD2. The germline gives CDR1 SNHLY, CDR2 FYNNEI. This CDR3 contains 16 residues. V was clipped by 8 bases and J by 9 bases; unmatched bases: 15. The CDR3 DNA reads as TGTGCCAGCGGTTTAAACCAACTAGCGGGAGTTGTTGAGCAGTTCTTC. It codes for CASGLNQLAGVVEQFF.

The gene calls are TRBV30 and TRBJ2-1, with D perhaps matching TRBD2 (6 bases). This CDR3 is built from 17 residues. Trimming cost V 4 bases and J 9 bases, with 28 bases left between them. Germline CDR1 reads GTSNPN; CDR2 reads SVGIG (reference sequence). CDR3 in DNA: TGTGCCTGGACCTACGCCATGTTTAGTAGGACTACGGGTGAGCAGTTCTTC. Translated, it gives CAWTYAMFSRTTGEQFF. The full variable domain, its missing parts supplied by reference TRBV30 and TRBJ2-1, is SQTIHQWPATLVQPVGSPLSLECTVEGTSNPNLYWYRQAAGRGLQLLFYSVGIGQISSEVPQNLSASRPQDRQFILSSKKLLLSDSGFYLCAWTYAMFSRTTGEQFFGPGTRLTVL.

The V gene is TRBV11-2, the J gene TRBJ2-7, with 8 positions matching TRBD1. Germline V gene data show CDR1 as SGHAT and CDR2 as FQNNGV. Trimming removed 0 bases from V and 2 bases from J; junction bases left unmatched: 6. The CDR3 is 16 amino acids. CDR3 sequence reads: CASSLEAGTGPYEQYF. The CDR3 DNA reads as TGTGCCAGCAGCTTAGAAGCCGGGACAGGTCCCTACGAGCAGTACTTC.

This clone occurred a few times. CDR3 protein: CASSPGQGNQPQHF. In DNA, the CDR3 is TGTGCCAGCAGTCCGGGACAGGGGAATCAGCCCCAGCATTTT. J is TRBJ1-5 and V is TRBV2; 10 bases agree with TRBD1. V trimming: 5 bases; J trimming: 4 bases; junction bases outside the gene matches: 2. The CDR3 is 14 residues long. CDR1 SNHLY and CDR2 FYNNEI come from the germline V gene.

The V call is TRBV18, the J call TRBJ2-2, with 7 positions matching TRBD1. Trimming took 3 bases from V and 2 from J; bases not matched to a gene: 6. This CDR3 spans 16 amino acids. Germline CDR1 and CDR2: KGHSH and LQKENI. In DNA, the CDR3 is TGTGCCAGCTCACCCCCCGACAGGGCTAACACCGGGGAGCTGTTTTTT. Residues: CASSPPDRANTGELFF.

The chain couples TRBV4-1 to TRBJ1-2, with TRBD1 matching over 10 bases. The CDR3 is 15 amino acids. Germline values: CDR1 MGHRA, CDR2 YSYEKL. Unmatched junction bases numbered 5, after V lost 1 base and J lost 6 bases. DNA for the CDR3: TGCGCCAGCAGCCAAGGGGGACAGGGGAACGATGGCTACACCTTC. It encodes CASSQGGQGNDGYTF.

This sequence joins TRBV7-8 and TRBJ1-3; D is ambiguous. The CDR3 covers 14 residues. CDR1 is SGHVS, CDR2 FQNEAQ, per germline. V lost 1 base and J 2 bases, leaving 6 bases between the germline ends. CDR3 sequence: CASSLVGAGNTIYF. The CDR3 DNA follows: TGTGCCAGCAGCTTAGTCGGGGCTGGAAACACCATATATTTT.

The rearrangement joins TRBV19 to TRBJ2-1, with 7 bases matching TRBD2. This CDR3 is built from 15 residues. Germline CDR1 reads LNHDA; CDR2 reads SQIVND (reference sequence). The V segment lost 1 base and the J segment 6 bases; nucleotides outside the gene matches: 6. In DNA, the CDR3 is TGTGCCAGTAGTATAGTCCCAGCGGGATCCAATGAGCAGTTCTTC. It yields the protein CASSIVPAGSNEQFF.